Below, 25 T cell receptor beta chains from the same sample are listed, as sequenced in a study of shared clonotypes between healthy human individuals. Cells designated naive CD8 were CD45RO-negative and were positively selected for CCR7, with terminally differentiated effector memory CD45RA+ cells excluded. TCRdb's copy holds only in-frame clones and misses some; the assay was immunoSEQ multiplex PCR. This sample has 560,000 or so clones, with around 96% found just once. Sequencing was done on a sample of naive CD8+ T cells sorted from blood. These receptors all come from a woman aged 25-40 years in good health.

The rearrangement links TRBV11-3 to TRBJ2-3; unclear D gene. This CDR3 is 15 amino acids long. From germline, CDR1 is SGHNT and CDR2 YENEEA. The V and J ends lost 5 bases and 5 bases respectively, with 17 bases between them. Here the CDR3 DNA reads TGTGCCAGCAGCAAAGACAATCGGGCCGAAGATACGCAGTATTTT. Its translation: CASSKDNRAEDTQYF.

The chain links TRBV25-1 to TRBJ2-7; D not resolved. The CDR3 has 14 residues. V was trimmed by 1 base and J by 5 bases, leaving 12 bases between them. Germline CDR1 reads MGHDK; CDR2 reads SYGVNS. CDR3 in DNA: TGTGCCAGCAGTGAATTGACATATCCTAACGAGCAGTACTTC. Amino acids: CASSELTYPNEQYF.

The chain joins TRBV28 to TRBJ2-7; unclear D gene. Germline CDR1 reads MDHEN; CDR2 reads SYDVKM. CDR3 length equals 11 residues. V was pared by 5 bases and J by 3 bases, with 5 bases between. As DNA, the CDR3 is TGTGCCAGCAGTGTCAACTACGAGCAGTACTTC. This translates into CASSVNYEQYF.

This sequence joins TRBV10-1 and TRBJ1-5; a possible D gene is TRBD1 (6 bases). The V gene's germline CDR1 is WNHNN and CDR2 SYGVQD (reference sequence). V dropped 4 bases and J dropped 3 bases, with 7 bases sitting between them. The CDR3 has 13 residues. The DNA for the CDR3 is TGCGCCAGCAGTGGGGGGCCCAATCAGCCCCAGCATTTT. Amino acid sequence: CASSGGPNQPQHF.

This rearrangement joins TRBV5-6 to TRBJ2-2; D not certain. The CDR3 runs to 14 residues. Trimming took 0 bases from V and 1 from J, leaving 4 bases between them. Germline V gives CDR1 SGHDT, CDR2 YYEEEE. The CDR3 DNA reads TGTGCCAGCAGCTTGGAGGGGAACACCGGGGAGCTGTTTTTT. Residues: CASSLEGNTGELFF. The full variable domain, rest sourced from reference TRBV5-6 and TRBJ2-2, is DAGVTQSPTHLIKTRGQQVTLRCSPKSGHDTVSWYQQALGQGPQFIFQYYEEEERQRGNFPDRFSGHQFPNYSSELNVNALLLGDSALYLCASSLEGNTGELFFGEGSRLTVL.

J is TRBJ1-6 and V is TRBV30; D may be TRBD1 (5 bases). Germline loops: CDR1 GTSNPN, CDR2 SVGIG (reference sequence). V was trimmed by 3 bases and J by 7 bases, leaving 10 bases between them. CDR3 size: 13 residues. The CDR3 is CAWREGSNSPLHF. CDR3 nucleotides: TGTGCCTGGAGGGAGGGGTCCAATTCACCCCTCCACTTT. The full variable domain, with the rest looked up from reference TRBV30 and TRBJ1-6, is SQTIHQWPATLVQPVGSPLSLECTVEGTSNPNLYWYRQAAGRGLQLLFYSVGIGQISSEVPQNLSASRPQDRQFILSSKKLLLSDSGFYLCAWREGSNSPLHFGNGTRLTVT.

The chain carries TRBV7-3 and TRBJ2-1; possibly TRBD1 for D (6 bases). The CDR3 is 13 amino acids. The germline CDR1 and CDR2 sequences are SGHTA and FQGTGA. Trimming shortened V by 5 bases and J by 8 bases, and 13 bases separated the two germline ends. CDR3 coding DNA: TGTGCCAGCAGCCCGACAGGTCGGGATGAGCAGTTCTTC. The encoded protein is CASSPTGRDEQFF. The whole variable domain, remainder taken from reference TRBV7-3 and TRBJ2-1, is GAGVSQTPSNKVTEKGKYVELRCDPISGHTALYWYRQSLGQGPEFLIYFQGTGAADDSGLPNDRFFAVRPEGSVSTLKIQRTERGDSAVYLCASSPTGRDEQFFGPGTRLTVL.

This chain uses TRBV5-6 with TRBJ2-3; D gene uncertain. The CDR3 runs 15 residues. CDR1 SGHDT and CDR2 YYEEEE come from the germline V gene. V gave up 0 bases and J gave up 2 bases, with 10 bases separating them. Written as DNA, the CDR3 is TGTGCCAGCAGCTTGGCGGCAGCGACCACAGATACGCAGTATTTT. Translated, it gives CASSLAAATTDTQYF.

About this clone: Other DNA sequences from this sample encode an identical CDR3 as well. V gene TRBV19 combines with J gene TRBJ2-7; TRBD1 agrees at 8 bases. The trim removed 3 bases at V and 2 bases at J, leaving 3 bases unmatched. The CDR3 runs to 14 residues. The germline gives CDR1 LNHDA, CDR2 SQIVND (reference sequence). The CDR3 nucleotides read TGTGCCAGTAGTATTGGGACAGGAACCTACGAGCAGTACTTC. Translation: CASSIGTGTYEQYF.

The CDR3 is CASSQLPGQMEDEQYF. The CDR3 region has the DNA TGCGCCAGCAGCCAATTGCCGGGTCAGATGGAAGACGAGCAGTACTTC. The chain has TRBV4-1 and TRBJ2-7, with D unresolved. Per the germline V gene, CDR1 is MGHRA and CDR2 is YSYEKL. The CDR3 totals 16 residues. Deletions cut 2 bases from V and 5 bases from J, with 19 bases between.

The CDR3 coding sequence is TGTGCCAGCAGTTTATCCTTCGGTTCCTCCTACGAGCAGTACTTC. Amino acid sequence: CASSLSFGSSYEQYF. The V and J genes are TRBV27 and TRBJ2-5; D unclear. The better agreement between TRBJ2-7 and the DNA end casts doubt on the J call. The germline V gene encodes CDR1 MNHEY and CDR2 SMNVEV (reference sequence). The CDR3 spans 15 residues.

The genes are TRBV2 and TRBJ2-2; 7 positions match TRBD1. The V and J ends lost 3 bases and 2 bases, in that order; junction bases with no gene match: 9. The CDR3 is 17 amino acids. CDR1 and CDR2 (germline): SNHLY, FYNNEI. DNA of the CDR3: TGTGCCAGCAGTGACCTAACAGGGGCCCGAAACACCGGGGAGCTGTTTTTT. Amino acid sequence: CASSDLTGARNTGELFF.

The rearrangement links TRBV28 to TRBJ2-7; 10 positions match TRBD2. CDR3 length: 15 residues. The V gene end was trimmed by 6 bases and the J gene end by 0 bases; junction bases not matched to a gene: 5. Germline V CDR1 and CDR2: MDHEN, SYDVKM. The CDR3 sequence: CASSYGLAASYEQYF. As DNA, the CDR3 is TGTGCCAGCAGCTACGGACTAGCGGCCTCCTACGAGCAGTACTTC.

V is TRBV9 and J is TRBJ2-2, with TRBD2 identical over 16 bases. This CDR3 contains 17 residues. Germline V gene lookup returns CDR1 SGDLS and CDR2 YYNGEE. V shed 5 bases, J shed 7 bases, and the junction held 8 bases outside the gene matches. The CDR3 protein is CASRGTSGRASVGELFF. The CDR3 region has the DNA TGTGCCAGCAGAGGGACTAGCGGGAGGGCTTCGGTCGGGGAGCTGTTTTTT.

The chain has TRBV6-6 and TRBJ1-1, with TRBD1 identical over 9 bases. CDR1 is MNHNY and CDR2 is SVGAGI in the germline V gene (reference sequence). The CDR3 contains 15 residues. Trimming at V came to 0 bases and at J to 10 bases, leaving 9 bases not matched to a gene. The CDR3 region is CASSYSPRDRDSAFF. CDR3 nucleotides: TGTGCCAGCAGTTACTCCCCTCGGGACAGGGATTCAGCTTTCTTT.

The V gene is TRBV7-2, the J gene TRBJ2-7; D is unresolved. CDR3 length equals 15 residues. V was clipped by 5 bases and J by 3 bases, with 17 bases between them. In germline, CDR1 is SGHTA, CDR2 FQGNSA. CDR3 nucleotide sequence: TGTGCCAGCAGCGAAATTATTGGACCCAACTACGAGCAGTACTTC. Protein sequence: CASSEIIGPNYEQYF.

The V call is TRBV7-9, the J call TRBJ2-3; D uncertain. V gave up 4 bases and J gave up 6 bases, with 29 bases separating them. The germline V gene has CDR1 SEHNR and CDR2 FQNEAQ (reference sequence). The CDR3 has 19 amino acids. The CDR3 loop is CASSSLEKSSGFLSDTQYF. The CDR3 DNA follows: TGTGCCAGCAGCTCGCTAGAAAAATCCTCTGGTTTTCTATCTGATACGCAGTATTTT.

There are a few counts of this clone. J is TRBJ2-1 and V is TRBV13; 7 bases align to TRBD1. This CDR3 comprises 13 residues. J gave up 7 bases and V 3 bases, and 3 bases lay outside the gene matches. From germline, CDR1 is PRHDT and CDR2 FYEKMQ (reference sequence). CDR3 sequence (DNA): TGTGCCAGCAGCTTGTCGACAGGGAATGAGCAGTTCTTC. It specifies CASSLSTGNEQFF. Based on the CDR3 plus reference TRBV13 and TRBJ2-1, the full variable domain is AAGVIQSPRHLIKEKRETATLKCYPIPRHDTVYWYQQGPGQDPQFLISFYEKMQSDKGSIPDRFSAQQFSDYHSELNMSSLELGDSALYFCASSLSTGNEQFFGPGTRLTVL.

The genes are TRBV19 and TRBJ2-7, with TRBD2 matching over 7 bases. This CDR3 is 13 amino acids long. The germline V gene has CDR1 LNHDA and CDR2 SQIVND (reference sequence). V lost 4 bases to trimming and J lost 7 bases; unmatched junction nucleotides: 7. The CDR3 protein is CASSTRLADEQYF. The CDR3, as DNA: TGTGCCAGTAGTACACGCCTAGCGGATGAGCAGTACTTC.

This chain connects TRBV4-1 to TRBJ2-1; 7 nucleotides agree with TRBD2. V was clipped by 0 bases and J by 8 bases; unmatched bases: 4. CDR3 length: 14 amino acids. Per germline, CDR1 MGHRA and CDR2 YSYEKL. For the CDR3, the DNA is TGCGCCAGCAGCCAAGATCGACTAGCCCATGAGCAGTTCTTC. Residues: CASSQDRLAHEQFF.

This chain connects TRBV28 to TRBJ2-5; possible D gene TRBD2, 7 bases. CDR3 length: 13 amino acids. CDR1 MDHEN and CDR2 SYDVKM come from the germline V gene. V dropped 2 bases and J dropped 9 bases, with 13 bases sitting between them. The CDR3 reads CASSLTGGQAQYF. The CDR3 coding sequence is TGTGCCAGCAGTTTAACGGGGGGCCAGGCCCAGTACTTC.

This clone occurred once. This CDR3 reads CASSEGTGLSYEQYF. The CDR3 DNA follows: TGTGCCAGCAGTGAAGGGACGGGCCTCTCCTACGAGCAGTACTTC. J is TRBJ2-7 and V is TRBV2; D remains ambiguous. Per germline, CDR1 SNHLY and CDR2 FYNNEI. This CDR3 comprises 15 residues. V was pared by 1 base and J by 0 bases, with 10 bases between.

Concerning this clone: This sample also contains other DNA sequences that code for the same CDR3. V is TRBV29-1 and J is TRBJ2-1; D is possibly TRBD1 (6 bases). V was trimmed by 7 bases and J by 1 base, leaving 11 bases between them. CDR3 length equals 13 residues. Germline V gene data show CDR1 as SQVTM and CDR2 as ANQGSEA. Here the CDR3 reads CSAQGGSYNEQFF. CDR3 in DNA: TGCAGCGCCCAAGGGGGATCCTACAATGAGCAGTTCTTC.

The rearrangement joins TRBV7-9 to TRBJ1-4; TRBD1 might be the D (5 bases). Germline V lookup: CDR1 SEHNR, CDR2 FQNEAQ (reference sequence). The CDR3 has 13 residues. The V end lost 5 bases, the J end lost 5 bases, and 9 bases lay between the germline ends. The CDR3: CASSREGNEKLFF. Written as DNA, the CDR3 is TGTGCCAGCAGCCGGGAGGGGAATGAAAAACTGTTTTTT. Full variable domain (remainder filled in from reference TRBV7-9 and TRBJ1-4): DTGVSQNPRHKITKRGQNVTFRCDPISEHNRLYWYRQTLGQGPEFLTYFQNEAQLEKSRLLSDRFSAERPKGSFSTLEIQRTEQGDSAMYLCASSREGNEKLFFGSGTQLSVL.

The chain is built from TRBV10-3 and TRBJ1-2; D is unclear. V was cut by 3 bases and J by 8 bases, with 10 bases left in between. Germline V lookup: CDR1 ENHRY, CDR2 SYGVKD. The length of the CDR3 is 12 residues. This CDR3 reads CAISDGDYGYTF. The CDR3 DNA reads TGTGCCATCAGTGACGGGGATTACGGCTACACCTTC.